This T cell receptor (beta chain) was recorded in a study of cytomegalovirus exposure and HLA in healthy donors. The PCR ran on 60 Vbeta and 13 Jbeta primers. Sequencing used immunoSEQ multiplex PCR; TCRdb keeps in-frame clones, though not all of them. In the table there are under 150,000 clones, about four fifths of which are singletons. The V end was cut by 0 bases, the J end by 9 bases, with 6 bases between. CDR3 length: 13 residues. Germline V CDR1 and CDR2: SGHTA, FQGNSA. This receptor was taken from a middle-aged woman in good health and CMV-seronegative. The sequenced sample consisted of PBMCs. V and J are TRBV7-2 and TRBJ1-6; weak D call: TRBD1 (6 bases). The CDR3, as DNA: TGTGCCAGCAGCTTAGCAGGGGGTTCACCCCTCCACTTT. Its translation: CASSLAGGSPLHF.